Below, one T cell receptor (beta chain) is given with its context. What it recognizes is unknown. Germline CDR1 and CDR2: SGHTA and FQGTGA. V was clipped by 5 bases and J by 0 bases, with 14 bases between them. The CDR3 length is 15 residues. Production of TCR cDNA was by 5'RACE template switching, which also added a universal primer site and UMIs. TCRdb re-called the 5' RACE reads with MiXCR, one entry per CDR3 protein. The sample lists 500,000 to 650,000 distinct CDR3 sequences, about 13% occurring once. The sample originates from a study of T cells after yellow fever vaccination. General study findings and limits: Compared with primary, the secondary response was weaker and peaked at day 5, not 15. Clones that expanded after primary vaccination mostly reappeared after the booster (just over 95% CD4, 88% CD8). Few clonotypes appeared in both CD4 and CD8 compartments.

V usage is TRBV7-3 and J usage is TRBJ2-7; TRBD1 or TRBD2 may be the D gene (5 bases each). This sample comprised PBMCs, obtained on the day of the yellow fever booster vaccination. The clonotype comes from a man younger than 40 who received the YFV17D yellow fever vaccine. CDR3 amino acids: CASSIGDGSSYEQYF. The CDR3 region has the DNA TGTGCCAGCAGCATAGGGGACGGTAGCTCCTACGAGCAGTACTTC. Using reference TRBV7-3 and TRBJ2-7 for the parts outside the CDR3, the full variable domain is GAGVSQTPSNKVTEKGKYVELRCDPISGHTALYWYRQSLGQGPEFLIYFQGTGAADDSGLPNDRFFAVRPEGSVSTLKIQRTERGDSAVYLCASSIGDGSSYEQYFGPGTRLTVT.